What follows are 23 T cell receptor beta chains derived from one specimen sequenced in a study of post-analysis software for immune sequencing data. Prepared TCR beta cDNA libraries contained unique molecular identifiers. TCRdb analysed the PCR reads with MiXCR anew, one entry per CDR3 protein. The sample lists 250,000 to 300,000 distinct CDR3 sequences; 36% were seen once. Whole-study findings and limits: The five TRBV segments detected at higher frequency in patients than in controls included TRBV5-6, TRBV5-1 and TRBV20-1.

No antigen has been assigned to these receptors. Sequencing was performed on blood. The receptor set was obtained from a girl aged 5-17 years with multiple sclerosis.

This clonotype was seen repeatedly, ten times or more. The junction departs from the called germline gene at one end, perhaps through a read error. J is TRBJ2-3 and V is TRBV5-4; the D gene is possibly TRBD2 (6 bases). The CDR3 totals 14 residues. The germline V gene has CDR1 SGHNT and CDR2 YYREEE (reference sequence). In DNA, the CDR3 is TGTGCCAACAGCAAAAGTTCTAGCGTAGATACGCAGTATTTT. Translating it yields CANSKSSSVDTQYF. The full variable domain, completed using reference TRBV5-4 and TRBJ2-3, is ETGVTQSPTHLIKTRGQQVTLRCSSQSGHNTVSWYQQALGQGPQFIFQYYREEENGRGNFPPRFSGLQFPNYSSELNVNALELDDSALYLCANSKSSSVDTQYFGPGTRLTVL.

This clonotype was found many times. The DNA for the CDR3 is TGCGCCAGCTTTCGTCGGTCGGGGGAAGAGACCCAGTACTTC. It is translated as CASFRRSGEETQYF. The gene calls are TRBV5-1 and TRBJ2-5, with D possibly matching TRBD2 (6 bases). V was pared by 7 bases and J by 3 bases, with 16 bases between. Germline V gene lookup returns CDR1 SGHRS and CDR2 YFSETQ. The CDR3 loop spans 14 amino acids.

At least ten counts were recorded for this clonotype. The chain joins TRBV5-1 to TRBJ2-3; no reliable D call. Trimming took off 4 bases at V and 3 bases at J, with 9 bases between the two ends. Germline CDR1 and CDR2: SGHRS and YFSETQ. The CDR3 length is 13 residues. Written as DNA, the CDR3 is TGCGCCAGCAGCGAAGCCCTGACAGATACGCAGTATTTT. Protein: CASSEALTDTQYF.

A remark on this clonotype: This clone may be a read error of a much larger clone one base away. V gene TRBV25-1 combines with J gene TRBJ2-1, with 9 bases fitting TRBD2. This CDR3 has 16 residues. The trim removed 3 bases at V and 6 bases at J, leaving 9 bases unmatched. Germline V CDR1 and CDR2: MGHDK, SYGVNS. CDR3 region: CASSDRRRGGSNEQFF. CDR3 nucleotide sequence: TGTGCCAGCAGTGACCGGCGGCGGGGGGGTAGCAATGAGCAGTTCTTC.

This clonotype was found a few times. The rearrangement uses TRBV6-2 or TRBV6-3 and TRBJ1-5, with TRBD1 matching 7 bases. The CDR3 runs 16 residues. Germline V CDR1 and CDR2: MNHEY, SVGEGT. J was trimmed by 3 bases and V by 0 bases; bases with no gene match: 5. The CDR3 reads CASSYSRGQHNQPQHF. The CDR3 DNA reads as TGTGCCAGCAGTTACTCGAGGGGACAGCACAATCAGCCCCAGCATTTT.

This clonotype came up many times. This chain uses TRBV3-1 with TRBJ2-1, with a possible D match to TRBD2 (5 bases). This CDR3 is 15 amino acids long. Germline assignment: CDR1 LGHDT and CDR2 YNNKEL (reference sequence). V shed 3 bases and J shed 0 bases, with 9 bases lying between them. The CDR3 DNA reads TGTGCCAGCAGCCAGGTAGCGACCTCCTACAATGAGCAGTTCTTC. It encodes CASSQVATSYNEQFF.

This chain links TRBV6-5 with TRBJ2-7; a possible D gene is TRBD2 (5 bases). The CDR3 runs to 14 residues. Trimming took 6 bases from V and 7 from J, leaving 19 bases between them. Germline CDR1 is MNHEY and CDR2 is SVGAGI. The DNA of the CDR3 is TGTGCCAGCAGGCCATTACGGGGTTCTGGGGAGCAGTACTTC. Amino acid sequence: CASRPLRGSGEQYF.

The rearrangement links TRBV7-9 to TRBJ1-1; possible D gene TRBD1, 6 bases. V lost 5 bases and J lost 5, with 12 bases in between. The CDR3 covers 13 residues. Germline V gene lookup returns CDR1 SEHNR and CDR2 FQNEAQ (reference sequence). Here the CDR3 reads CASSPQGATEAFF. As DNA, the CDR3 is TGTGCCAGCAGCCCACAGGGAGCGACTGAAGCTTTCTTT.

The genes are TRBV10-3 and TRBJ2-1; D is uncertain. Germline CDR1 ENHRY, CDR2 SYGVKD. The CDR3 extends over 15 amino acids. Trimming stripped 7 bases from V and 7 bases from J, with 20 bases between. Here the CDR3 DNA reads TGTGCCATCAACGGGCGCTTGGTAGCCCGGAATGAGCAGTTCTTC. Protein product: CAINGRLVARNEQFF.

This clonotype was recorded at least ten times. The V and J genes are TRBV7-9 and TRBJ1-1, with unresolved D. Germline-derived CDR1 and CDR2 are SEHNR and FQNEAQ (reference sequence). V lost 2 bases and J 6 bases, leaving 13 bases between the germline ends. The CDR3 runs to 14 residues. The CDR3: CASSLLVSGPEAFF. Written as DNA, the CDR3 is TGTGCCAGCAGCTTACTAGTCAGTGGCCCTGAAGCTTTCTTT. The full variable domain, rest sourced from reference TRBV7-9 and TRBJ1-1, is DTGVSQNPRHKITKRGQNVTFRCDPISEHNRLYWYRQTLGQGPEFLTYFQNEAQLEKSRLLSDRFSAERPKGSFSTLEIQRTEQGDSAMYLCASSLLVSGPEAFFGQGTRLTVV.

This chain links TRBV2 with TRBJ2-1, with D perhaps matching TRBD1 or TRBD2 (5 bases each). Trimming cost V 3 bases and J 8 bases, with 11 bases left between them. Germline lookup yields CDR1 SNHLY and CDR2 FYNNEI. The CDR3 has 13 residues. The CDR3, as DNA: TGTGCCAGCAGTGAGATGAAGGGACATGAGCAGTTCTTC. Residues: CASSEMKGHEQFF.

In its sample, this clonotype was seen a few times. V is TRBV29-1 and J is TRBJ1-1; unclear D gene. Trimming took off 0 bases at V and 6 bases at J, with 8 bases between the two ends. The CDR3 has 12 residues. Germline assignment: CDR1 SQVTM and CDR2 ANQGSEA. CDR3 nucleotides: TGCAGCGTTGAAGATCCGGGTTCTGAAGCTTTCTTT. Translation: CSVEDPGSEAFF.

With respect to this clonotype: A much bigger clone sits one base away, suggesting this may be a read error. V usage is TRBV29-1 and J usage is TRBJ1-1; D unclear. Germline lookup yields CDR1 SQVTM and CDR2 ANQGSEA. The CDR3 sequence is 10 residues long. The CDR3 reads CGVYRTEAFF. The CDR3 DNA follows: TGCGGCGTGTACAGAACTGAAGCTTTCTTT.

Only one count was recorded for this clonotype. Since a much larger clone is just one base distant, this may be a read error. CDR3 region: CASRRLAGYNEQYF. CDR3 bases: TGTGCCAGCAGGCGACTAGCGGGCTACAATGAGCAGTACTTC. The chain recombines TRBV6-2 or TRBV6-3 with TRBJ2-1; 10 bases match TRBD2. With the DNA end fitting TRBJ2-7 better, the J assignment may be wrong. CDR3 length: 14 amino acids. Germline CDR1 MNHEY, CDR2 SVGEGT.

The table lists this clonotype with many counts. V usage is TRBV10-3 and J usage is TRBJ1-1; 8 nucleotides align to TRBD1. Germline V gene data show CDR1 as ENHRY and CDR2 as SYGVKD. This CDR3 comprises 12 residues. Trimming took 6 bases from V and 10 from J; bases not matched to a gene: 7. In DNA form, the CDR3 reads TGTGCCATCAGCGGGTCTGGGACAGGAGCTTTCTTT. This encodes CAISGSGTGAFF.

This chain joins TRBV5-4 and TRBJ1-1; D is perhaps TRBD1 (5 bases). Germline V CDR1 and CDR2: SGHNT, YYREEE (reference sequence). V lost 4 bases and J lost 0, with 13 bases in between. This CDR3 contains 15 residues. The CDR3 region has the DNA TGTGCCAGCAGCCGGGGCTCTCCCATGAACACTGAAGCTTTCTTT. Residues: CASSRGSPMNTEAFF.

This clonotype was recorded many times. The chain carries TRBV20-1 and TRBJ2-1, with D possibly called TRBD1 or TRBD2 (5 bases each). There are 14 residues in the CDR3. In germline, CDR1 is DFQATT, CDR2 SNEGSKA (reference sequence). V shed 5 bases and J shed 9 bases, with 20 bases lying between them. CDR3 sequence (DNA): TGCAGTGCTCCCCGGGACCTACCCTACGGTGAGCAGTTCTTC. Translated, it gives CSAPRDLPYGEQFF.

Ten or more counts support this clonotype. The rearrangement joins TRBV5-1 to TRBJ2-1; 10 bases match TRBD1. The junction had 11 bases not matched to a gene; V was cut back by 4 bases and J by 7 bases. The CDR3 runs to 16 residues. Germline CDR1 SGHRS, CDR2 YFSETQ. DNA for the CDR3: TGCGCCAGCAGCCAGTTCTTGGGACAGGGGACAAATGAGCAGTTCTTC. Translating gives CASSQFLGQGTNEQFF. The full variable domain, its missing parts supplied by reference TRBV5-1 and TRBJ2-1, is KAGVTQTPRYLIKTRGQQVTLSCSPISGHRSVSWYQQTPGQGLQFLFEYFSETQRNKGNFPGRFSGRQFSNSRSEMNVSTLELGDSALYLCASSQFLGQGTNEQFFGPGTRLTVL.

Note on this clonotype: An end of the junction differs from the germline gene, which may be a read error. The J gene is TRBJ1-5, the V gene TRBV29-1; D is ambiguous. Per the germline V gene, CDR1 is SQVTM and CDR2 is ANQGSEA. The CDR3 runs 14 residues. CDR3 region: CSAAVSSLHQPKHF. The CDR3 nucleotides read TGCAGCGCCGCCGTCAGCTCGCTCCATCAGCCCAAGCATTTT. Supplemented by reference TRBV29-1 and TRBJ1-5, the full variable domain reads SAVISQKPSRDICQRGTSLTIQCQVDSQVTMMFWYRQQPGQSLTLIATANQGSEATYESGFVIDKFPISRPNLTFSTLTVSNMSPEDSSIYLCSAAVSSLHQPKHFGDGTRLSIL.

This clonotype has at least ten counts. V gene TRBV20-1 combines with J gene TRBJ1-4; D is unclear. Germline V gene sequence: CDR1 DFQATT, CDR2 SNEGSKA (reference sequence). Trimming shortened V by 3 bases and J by 0 bases, and 11 bases separated the two germline ends. The CDR3 runs to 15 residues. Here the CDR3 reads CSASGDSTTNEKLFF. Here the CDR3 DNA reads TGCAGTGCTAGCGGAGACTCAACAACTAATGAAAAACTGTTTTTT.

The chain employs TRBV18 and TRBJ1-6; no reliable D call. The CDR3 has 13 residues. Trimming shortened V by 3 bases and J by 7 bases, and 7 bases separated the two germline ends. Germline-derived CDR1 and CDR2 are KGHSH and LQKENI. The CDR3 here is CASSPSANSPLHF. The CDR3 DNA sequence: TGTGCCAGCTCACCTTCGGCAAATTCACCCCTCCACTTT.

This clonotype occurred a few times. J is TRBJ2-1 and V is TRBV20-1, with D possibly matching TRBD2 (5 bases). This CDR3 comprises 15 residues. The V end lost 5 bases, the J end lost 0 bases, and 14 bases lay between the germline ends. The germline V gene has CDR1 DFQATT and CDR2 SNEGSKA (reference sequence). The CDR3 nucleotides are TGCAGTGCTCCCCCACTTAGCGCCTCCTACAATGAGCAGTTCTTC. Its protein product is CSAPPLSASYNEQFF.

Ten or more counts support this clonotype. The V and J genes are TRBV7-3 and TRBJ2-1, with TRBD1 matching 9 bases. The V gene's germline CDR1 is SGHTA and CDR2 FQGTGA. J gave up 2 bases and V 3 bases, and 2 bases lay outside the gene matches. The CDR3 contains 15 residues. DNA for the CDR3: TGTGCCAGCAGCTTGGACAGGGGAACCTACAATGAGCAGTTCTTC. Translating it yields CASSLDRGTYNEQFF.